This T cell receptor (beta chain) was captured in a study of cytotoxic CD8 clonotypes in ibrutinib-treated CLL. This CDR3 region has 16 residues. CDR1 and CDR2 (germline): SGHTA, FQGTGA. The V segment lost 5 bases and the J segment 9 bases; nucleotides outside the gene matches: 8. Generated by immunoSEQ multiplex PCR, the TCRdb table keeps only in-frame clones and is missing some. The repertoire includes 130,000 or so clones, 70% to 90% of them detected once, and around 2% sits in the top ten. This TCR came from a human donor with chronic lymphocytic leukemia. The chain carries TRBV7-3 and TRBJ1-6; 12 nucleotides line up with TRBD1. The source material was PBMCs, sampled after 24 months of ibrutinib treatment. The CDR3 here is CASSQGGQGAGSPLHF. CDR3 bases: TGTGCCAGCAGCCAAGGGGGACAGGGGGCAGGTTCACCCCTCCACTTT.